Below, one T cell receptor (beta chain) is given with its context. In the original processing: Estimated nucleated cell counts came from reference gene primer amplification. Produced via immunoSEQ multiplex PCR; TCRdb's table is partial and in-frame only. V and J calls plus clone size are reproduced from that table; the DNA served to infer D and trimming. The top ten clones hold 1.5% to 2% of a sample with 300,000 to 350,000 clones, 70% to 90% of them seen once. This CDR3 is built from 14 residues. Germline CDR1 is MGHRA and CDR2 is YSYEKL. Trimming cost V 4 bases and J 2 bases, with 9 bases left between them. The data originate from a study of blood T cell repertoires in COVID-19.

This chain joins TRBV4-1 and TRBJ1-5; D might be TRBD1 (6 bases). Source material: peripheral blood. The TCR originated in a woman aged 25-40 years with COVID-19, enrolled during active disease. This CDR3 reads CASSPQGGNQPQHF. In nucleotides, the CDR3 is TGCGCCAGCAGCCCACAGGGAGGCAATCAGCCCCAGCATTTT.